This T cell receptor (beta chain) was captured by sequencing in a study of cytomegalovirus exposure and HLA in healthy donors. Study information: Inside one of the first data releases sat around 80 million unique TCRs taken from HLA-typed donors.

The CDR3 loop spans 14 amino acids. Germline V CDR1 and CDR2: SGHDT, YYEEEE. J gave up 4 bases and V 0 bases, and 2 bases lay outside the gene matches. 60 Vbeta and 13 Jbeta primers were used in PCR. Original analysis: An analysis performed later counted roughly 80 million unique TCR beta chains (roughly 10 million of them shared). Only in-frame clones appear in the TCRdb table, and some are missing; sequencing was by immunoSEQ multiplex PCR. From that table come the V and J calls and clone size; the DNA was used to work out D and trimming. The sample carries around 150,000 clones, 75% to 80% recorded once. Healthy bone marrow donors supplied every sample.

The sequence derives from a man aged 50 to 60 in good health and CMV-seropositive. Sequenced input: PBMCs. V and J are TRBV5-6 and TRBJ1-2; 8 nucleotides match TRBD1. The CDR3 region is CASSLGGQAYGYTF. The DNA for the CDR3 is TGTGCCAGCAGCTTGGGGGGACAGGCCTATGGCTACACCTTC. The full variable domain, with the rest looked up from reference TRBV5-6 and TRBJ1-2, is DAGVTQSPTHLIKTRGQQVTLRCSPKSGHDTVSWYQQALGQGPQFIFQYYEEEERQRGNFPDRFSGHQFPNYSSELNVNALLLGDSALYLCASSLGGQAYGYTFGSGTRLTVV.